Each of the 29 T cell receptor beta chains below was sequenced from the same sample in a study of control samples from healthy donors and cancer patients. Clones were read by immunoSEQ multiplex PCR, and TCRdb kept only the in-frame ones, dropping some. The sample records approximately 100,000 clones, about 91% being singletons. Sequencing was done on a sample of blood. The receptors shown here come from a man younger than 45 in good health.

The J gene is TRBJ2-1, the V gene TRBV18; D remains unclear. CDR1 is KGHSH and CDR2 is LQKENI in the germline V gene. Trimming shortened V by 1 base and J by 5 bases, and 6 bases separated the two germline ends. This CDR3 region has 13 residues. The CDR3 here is CASSPQTDNEQFF. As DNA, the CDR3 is TGTGCCAGCTCACCACAAACAGACAATGAGCAGTTCTTC.

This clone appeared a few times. CDR3 DNA sequence: TGTGCCAGCAGTCTAAGCGGGAGAAGTGAGCAGTTCTTC. Protein: CASSLSGRSEQFF. This rearrangement joins TRBV7-2 to TRBJ2-1; 8 positions agree with TRBD2. Germline CDR1 SGHTA, CDR2 FQGNSA. J was trimmed by 9 bases and V by 6 bases; bases with no gene match: 7. The CDR3 runs to 13 residues.

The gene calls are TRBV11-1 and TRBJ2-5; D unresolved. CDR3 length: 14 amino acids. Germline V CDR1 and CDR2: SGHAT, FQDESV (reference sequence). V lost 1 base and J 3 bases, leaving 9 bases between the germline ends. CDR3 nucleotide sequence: TGTGCCAGCAGCTTAGAAGCATACAAAGAGACCCAGTACTTC. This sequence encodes CASSLEAYKETQYF.

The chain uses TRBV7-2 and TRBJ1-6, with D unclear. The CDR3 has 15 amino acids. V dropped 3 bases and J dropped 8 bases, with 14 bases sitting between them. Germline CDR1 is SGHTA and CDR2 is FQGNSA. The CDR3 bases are TGTGCCAGCAGCTTCACGACCGAGCCTTATTCACCCCTCCACTTT. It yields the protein CASSFTTEPYSPLHF.

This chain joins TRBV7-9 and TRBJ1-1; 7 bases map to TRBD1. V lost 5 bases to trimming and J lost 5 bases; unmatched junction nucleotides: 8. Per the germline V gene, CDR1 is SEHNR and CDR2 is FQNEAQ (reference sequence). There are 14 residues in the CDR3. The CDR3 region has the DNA TGTGCCAGCAGCCAGGGACAGTTCGTAACTGAAGCTTTCTTT. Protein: CASSQGQFVTEAFF.

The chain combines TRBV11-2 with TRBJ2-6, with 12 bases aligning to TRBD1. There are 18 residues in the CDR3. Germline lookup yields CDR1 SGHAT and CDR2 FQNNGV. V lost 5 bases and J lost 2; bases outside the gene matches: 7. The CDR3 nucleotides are TGTGCCAGCAGCCGTCGGGACAGGGGGCTCGCTGGGGCCAACGTCCTGACTTTC. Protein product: CASSRRDRGLAGANVLTF.

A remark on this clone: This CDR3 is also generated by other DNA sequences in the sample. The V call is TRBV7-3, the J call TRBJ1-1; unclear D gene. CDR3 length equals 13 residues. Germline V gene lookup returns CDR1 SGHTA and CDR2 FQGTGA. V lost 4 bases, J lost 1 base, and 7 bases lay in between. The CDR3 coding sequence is TGTGCCAGCAGCTCCGGGCCGAACACTGAAGCTTTCTTT. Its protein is CASSSGPNTEAFF. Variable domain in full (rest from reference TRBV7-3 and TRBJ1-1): GAGVSQTPSNKVTEKGKYVELRCDPISGHTALYWYRQSLGQGPEFLIYFQGTGAADDSGLPNDRFFAVRPEGSVSTLKIQRTERGDSAVYLCASSSGPNTEAFFGQGTRLTVV.

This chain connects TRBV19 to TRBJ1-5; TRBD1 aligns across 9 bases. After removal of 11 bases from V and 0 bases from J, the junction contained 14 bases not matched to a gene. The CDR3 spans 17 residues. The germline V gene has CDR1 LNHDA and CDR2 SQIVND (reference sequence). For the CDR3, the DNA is TGTGCCTACCTAATTGGCCTGGGACAGGGTAGCAATCAGCCCCAGCATTTT. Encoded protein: CAYLIGLGQGSNQPQHF.

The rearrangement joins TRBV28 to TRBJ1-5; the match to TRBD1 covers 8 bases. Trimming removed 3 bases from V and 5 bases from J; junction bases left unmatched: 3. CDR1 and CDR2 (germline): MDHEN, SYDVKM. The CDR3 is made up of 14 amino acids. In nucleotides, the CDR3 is TGTGCCAGCAGTTTGGACAGGGTCCATCAGCCCCAGCATTTT. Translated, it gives CASSLDRVHQPQHF.

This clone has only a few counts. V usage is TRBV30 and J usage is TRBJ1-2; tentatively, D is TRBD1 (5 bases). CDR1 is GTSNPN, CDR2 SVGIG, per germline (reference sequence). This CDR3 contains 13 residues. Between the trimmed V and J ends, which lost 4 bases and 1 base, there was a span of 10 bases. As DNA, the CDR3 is TGTGCCTGGACATGGGGCAATAACTATGGCTACACCTTC. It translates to CAWTWGNNYGYTF.

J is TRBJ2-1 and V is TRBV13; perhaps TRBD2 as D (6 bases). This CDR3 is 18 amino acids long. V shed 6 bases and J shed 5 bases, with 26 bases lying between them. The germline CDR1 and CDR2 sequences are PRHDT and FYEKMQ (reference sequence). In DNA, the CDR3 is TGTGCCAGCAGTCTAAACTCCAACGGAGGTGGGGAGGACAATGAGCAGTTCTTC. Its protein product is CASSLNSNGGGEDNEQFF. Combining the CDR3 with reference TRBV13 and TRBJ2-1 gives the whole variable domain AAGVIQSPRHLIKEKRETATLKCYPIPRHDTVYWYQQGPGQDPQFLISFYEKMQSDKGSIPDRFSAQQFSDYHSELNMSSLELGDSALYFCASSLNSNGGGEDNEQFFGPGTRLTVL.

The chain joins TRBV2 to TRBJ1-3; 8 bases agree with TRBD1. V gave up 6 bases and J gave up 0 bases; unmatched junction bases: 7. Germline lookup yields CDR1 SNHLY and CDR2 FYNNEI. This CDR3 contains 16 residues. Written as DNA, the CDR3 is TGTGCCAGCAGGGGGGGGACAGGATACTCTGGAAACACCATATATTTT. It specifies CASRGGTGYSGNTIYF.

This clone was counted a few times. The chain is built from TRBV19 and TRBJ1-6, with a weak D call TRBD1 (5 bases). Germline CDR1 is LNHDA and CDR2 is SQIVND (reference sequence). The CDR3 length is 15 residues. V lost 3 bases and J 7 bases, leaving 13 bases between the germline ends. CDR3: CASSMKGRPNSPLHF. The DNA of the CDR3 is TGTGCCAGTAGTATGAAGGGGCGCCCAAATTCACCCCTCCACTTT.

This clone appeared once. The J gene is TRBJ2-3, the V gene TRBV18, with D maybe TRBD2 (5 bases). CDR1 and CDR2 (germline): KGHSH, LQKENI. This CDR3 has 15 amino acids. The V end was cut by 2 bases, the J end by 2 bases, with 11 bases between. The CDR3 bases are TGTGCCAGCTCACCATGGGCGGGCGCCACAGATACGCAGTATTTT. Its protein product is CASSPWAGATDTQYF.

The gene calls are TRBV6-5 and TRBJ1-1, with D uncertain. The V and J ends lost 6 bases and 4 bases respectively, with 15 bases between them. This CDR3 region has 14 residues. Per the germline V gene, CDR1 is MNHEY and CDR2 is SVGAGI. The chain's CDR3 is CASRVPGTATEAFF. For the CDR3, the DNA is TGTGCCAGCAGGGTTCCGGGTACAGCCACTGAAGCTTTCTTT.

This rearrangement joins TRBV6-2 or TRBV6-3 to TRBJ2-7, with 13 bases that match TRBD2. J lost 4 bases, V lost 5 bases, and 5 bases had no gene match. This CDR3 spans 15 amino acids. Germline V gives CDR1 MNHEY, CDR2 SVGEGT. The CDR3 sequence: CASSTRLAGGYEQYF. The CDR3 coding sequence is TGTGCCAGCAGTACCAGACTAGCGGGAGGTTACGAGCAGTACTTC.

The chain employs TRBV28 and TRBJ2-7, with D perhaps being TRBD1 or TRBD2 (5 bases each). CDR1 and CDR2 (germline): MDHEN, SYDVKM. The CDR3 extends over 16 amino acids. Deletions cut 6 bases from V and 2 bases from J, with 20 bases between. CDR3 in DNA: TGTGCCAGCAGAATATCAACCGGGACCTCTACCTACGAGCAGTACTTC. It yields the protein CASRISTGTSTYEQYF.

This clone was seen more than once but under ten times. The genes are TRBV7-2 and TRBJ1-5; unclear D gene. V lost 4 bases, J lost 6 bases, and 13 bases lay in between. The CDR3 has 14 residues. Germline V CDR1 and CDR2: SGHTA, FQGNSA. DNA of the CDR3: TGTGCCAGCAGCTCGGCCGCAAGGGTTCAGCCCCAGCATTTT. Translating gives CASSSAARVQPQHF.

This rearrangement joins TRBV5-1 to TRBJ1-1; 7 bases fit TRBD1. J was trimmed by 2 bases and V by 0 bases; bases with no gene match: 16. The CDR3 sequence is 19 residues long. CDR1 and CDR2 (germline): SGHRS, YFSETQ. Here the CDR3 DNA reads TGCGCCAGCAGCTTGGTTGGGGGGGACAGAGAAGCTCGTAACACTGAAGCTTTCTTT. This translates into CASSLVGGDREARNTEAFF.

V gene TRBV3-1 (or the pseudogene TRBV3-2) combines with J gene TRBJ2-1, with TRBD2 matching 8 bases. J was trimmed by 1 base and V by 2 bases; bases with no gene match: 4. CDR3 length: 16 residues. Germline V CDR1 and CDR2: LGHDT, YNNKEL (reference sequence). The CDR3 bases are TGTGCCAGCAGCCAAAGCGGGAGCATTTCCTACAATGAGCAGTTCTTC. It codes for CASSQSGSISYNEQFF.

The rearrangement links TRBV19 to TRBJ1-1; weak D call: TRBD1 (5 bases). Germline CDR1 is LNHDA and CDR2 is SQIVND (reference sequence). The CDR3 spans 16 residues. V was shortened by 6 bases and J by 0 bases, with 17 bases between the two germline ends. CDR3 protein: CASRYRPGRMNTEAFF. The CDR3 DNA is TGTGCCAGTAGATACAGGCCGGGACGCATGAACACTGAAGCTTTCTTT.

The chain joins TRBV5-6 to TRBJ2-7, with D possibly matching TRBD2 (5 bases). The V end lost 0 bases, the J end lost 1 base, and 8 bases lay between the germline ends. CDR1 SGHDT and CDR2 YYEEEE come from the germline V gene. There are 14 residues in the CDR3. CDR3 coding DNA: TGTGCCAGCAGCTTGGAACTAGAATCCTACGAGCAGTACTTC. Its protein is CASSLELESYEQYF.

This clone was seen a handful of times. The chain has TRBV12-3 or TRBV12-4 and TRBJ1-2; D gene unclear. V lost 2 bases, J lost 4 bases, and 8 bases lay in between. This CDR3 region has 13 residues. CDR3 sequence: CASSLSGRYGYTF. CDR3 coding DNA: TGTGCCAGCAGTTTATCTGGGCGCTATGGCTACACCTTC.

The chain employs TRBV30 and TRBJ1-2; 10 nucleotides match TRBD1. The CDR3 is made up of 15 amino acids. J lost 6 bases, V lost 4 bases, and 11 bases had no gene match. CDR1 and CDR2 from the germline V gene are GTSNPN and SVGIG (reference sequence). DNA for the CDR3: TGTGCCTGGAACCGGGGAGCCGGGACAGGGGATGGCTACACCTTC. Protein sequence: CAWNRGAGTGDGYTF.

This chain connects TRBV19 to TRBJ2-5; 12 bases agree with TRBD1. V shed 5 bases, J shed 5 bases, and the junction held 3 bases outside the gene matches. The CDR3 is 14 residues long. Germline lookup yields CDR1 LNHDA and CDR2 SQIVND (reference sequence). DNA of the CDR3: TGTGCCAGTAGTGGGACAGGGGGCGCGGAGACCCAGTACTTC. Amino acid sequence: CASSGTGGAETQYF.

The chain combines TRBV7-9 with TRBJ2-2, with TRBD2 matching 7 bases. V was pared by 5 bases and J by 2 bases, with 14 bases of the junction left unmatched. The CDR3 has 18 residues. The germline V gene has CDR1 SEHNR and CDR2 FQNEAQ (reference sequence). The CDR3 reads CASSPPREGPQNTGELFF. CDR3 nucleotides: TGTGCCAGCAGCCCCCCGAGGGAGGGCCCTCAAAACACCGGGGAGCTGTTTTTT.

CDR3 region: CASSYERGPTYSNQPQHF. The CDR3 nucleotides read TGTGCCAGCAGTTACGAGCGTGGCCCAACGTATAGCAATCAGCCCCAGCATTTT. The chain uses TRBV6-2 or TRBV6-3 and TRBJ1-5; D uncertain. The V and J ends lost 2 bases and 0 bases respectively, with 17 bases between them. This CDR3 contains 18 residues. Germline V gene lookup returns CDR1 MNHEY and CDR2 SVGEGT.

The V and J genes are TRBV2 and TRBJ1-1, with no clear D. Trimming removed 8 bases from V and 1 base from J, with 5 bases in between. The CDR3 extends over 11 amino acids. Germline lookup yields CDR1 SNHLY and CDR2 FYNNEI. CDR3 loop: CASGRNTEAFF. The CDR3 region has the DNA TGTGCCAGCGGTAGGAACACTGAAGCTTTCTTT.

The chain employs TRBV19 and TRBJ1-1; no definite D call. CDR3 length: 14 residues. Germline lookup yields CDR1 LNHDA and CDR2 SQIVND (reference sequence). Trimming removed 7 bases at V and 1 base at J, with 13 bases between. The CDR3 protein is CASTRGTSNTEAFF. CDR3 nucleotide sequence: TGTGCCAGTACCCGAGGTACATCGAACACTGAAGCTTTCTTT.